This T cell receptor beta chain appears in the sequencing data of a study of T-cell reconstitution after alpha-beta-depleted transplantation in children. A library of TCRbeta sequences, prepared with unique molecular identifiers, was generated. Using its own MiXCR run on the PCR reads, TCRdb lists one record per CDR3 protein. The profile covers approximately 110,000 distinct CDR3 sequences, with about 23% appearing a single time and under 12% taken by the ten largest. Germline V gives CDR1 SGHTA, CDR2 FQGNSA. CDR3 length equals 14 residues. Trimming left V 1 base short and J 5 bases short, with 11 bases between.

The receptor was isolated from a male patient between 2 and 10 years old who had a stem cell transplant for chronic granulomatous disease, so the T cells may come from the graft donor. V usage is TRBV7-2 and J usage is TRBJ2-5; the D is unclear. Here the sequenced sample was PBMCs, mostly from graft donor cells, taken 180 days after TCRalphabeta/CD19-depleted stem cell transplant. The CDR3 spells CASSLGTQRETQYF. In nucleotides, the CDR3 is TGTGCCAGCAGCTTAGGAACGCAGAGGGAGACCCAGTACTTC.